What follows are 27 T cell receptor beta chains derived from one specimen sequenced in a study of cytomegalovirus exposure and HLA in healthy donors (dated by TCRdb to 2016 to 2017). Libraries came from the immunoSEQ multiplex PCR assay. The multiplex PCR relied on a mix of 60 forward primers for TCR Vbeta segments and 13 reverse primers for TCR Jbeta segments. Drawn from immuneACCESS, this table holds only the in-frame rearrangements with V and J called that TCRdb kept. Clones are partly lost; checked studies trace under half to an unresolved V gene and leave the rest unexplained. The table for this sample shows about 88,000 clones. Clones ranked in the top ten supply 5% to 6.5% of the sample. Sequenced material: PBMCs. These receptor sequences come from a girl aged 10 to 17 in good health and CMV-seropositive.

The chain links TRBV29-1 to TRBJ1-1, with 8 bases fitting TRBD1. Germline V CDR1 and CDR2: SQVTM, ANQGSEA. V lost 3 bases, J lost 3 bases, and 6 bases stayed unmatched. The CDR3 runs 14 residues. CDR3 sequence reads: CSVERRQGYTEAFF. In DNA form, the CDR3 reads TGCAGCGTTGAGAGACGACAGGGGTACACTGAAGCTTTCTTT.

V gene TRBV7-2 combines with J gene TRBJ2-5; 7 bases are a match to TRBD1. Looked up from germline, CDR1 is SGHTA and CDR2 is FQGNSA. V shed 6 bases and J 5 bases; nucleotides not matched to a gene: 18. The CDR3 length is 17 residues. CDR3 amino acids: CASRPSLQLDRAETQYF. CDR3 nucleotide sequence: TGTGCCAGCAGACCGAGTCTCCAGCTAGACAGGGCCGAGACCCAGTACTTC.

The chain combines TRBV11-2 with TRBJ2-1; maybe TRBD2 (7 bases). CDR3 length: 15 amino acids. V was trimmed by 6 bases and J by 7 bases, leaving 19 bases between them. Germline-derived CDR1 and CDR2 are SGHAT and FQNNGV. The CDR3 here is CASSIRQGGGNEQFF. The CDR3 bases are TGTGCCAGCAGTATCAGGCAAGGGGGGGGGAATGAGCAGTTCTTC. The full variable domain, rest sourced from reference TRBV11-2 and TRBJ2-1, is EAGVAQSPRYKIIEKRQSVAFWCNPISGHATLYWYQQILGQGPKLLIQFQNNGVVDDSQLPKDRFSAERLKGVDSTLKIQPAKLEDSAVYLCASSIRQGGGNEQFFGPGTRLTVL.

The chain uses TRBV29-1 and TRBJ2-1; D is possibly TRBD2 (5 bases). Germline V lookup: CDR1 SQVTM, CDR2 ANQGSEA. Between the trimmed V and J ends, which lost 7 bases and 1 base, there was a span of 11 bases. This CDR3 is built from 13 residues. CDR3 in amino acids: CSAPRESYNEQFF. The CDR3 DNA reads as TGCAGCGCCCCACGGGAATCCTACAATGAGCAGTTCTTC.

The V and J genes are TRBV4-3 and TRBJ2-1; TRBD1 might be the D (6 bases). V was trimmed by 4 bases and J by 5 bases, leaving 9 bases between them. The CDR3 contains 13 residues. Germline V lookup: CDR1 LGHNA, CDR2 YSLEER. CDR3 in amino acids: CASSPDRDNEQFF. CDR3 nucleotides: TGCGCCAGCAGCCCGGACAGAGACAATGAGCAGTTCTTC.

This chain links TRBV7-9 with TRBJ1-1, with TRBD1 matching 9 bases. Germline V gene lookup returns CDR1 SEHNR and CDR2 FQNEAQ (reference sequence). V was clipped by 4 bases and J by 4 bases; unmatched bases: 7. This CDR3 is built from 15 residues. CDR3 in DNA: TGTGCCAGCAGCTCCCCGGGACAGGGACTCACTGAAGCTTTCTTT. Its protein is CASSSPGQGLTEAFF.

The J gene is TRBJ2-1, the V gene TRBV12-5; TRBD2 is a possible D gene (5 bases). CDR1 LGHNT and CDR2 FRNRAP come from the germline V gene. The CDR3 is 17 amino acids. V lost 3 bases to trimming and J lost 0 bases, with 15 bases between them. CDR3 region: CASGFPHHGSSYNEQFF. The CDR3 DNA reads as TGTGCTAGTGGTTTCCCCCACCATGGGAGCTCCTACAATGAGCAGTTCTTC.

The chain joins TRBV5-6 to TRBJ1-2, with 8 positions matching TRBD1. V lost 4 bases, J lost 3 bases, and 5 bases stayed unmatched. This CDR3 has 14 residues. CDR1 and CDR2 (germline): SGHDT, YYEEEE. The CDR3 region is CASSGGQGYYGYTF. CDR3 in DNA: TGTGCCAGCAGCGGCGGACAGGGCTACTATGGCTACACCTTC.

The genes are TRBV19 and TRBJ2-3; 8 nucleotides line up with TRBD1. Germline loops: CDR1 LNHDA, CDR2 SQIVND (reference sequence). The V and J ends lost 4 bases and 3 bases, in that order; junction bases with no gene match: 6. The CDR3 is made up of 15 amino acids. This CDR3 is CASSRGTGKTDTQYF. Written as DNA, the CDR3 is TGTGCCAGTAGTAGGGGGACAGGAAAAACAGATACGCAGTATTTT.

The DNA of the CDR3 is TGTGCCAGCACGAGGGATAGCAATCAGCCCCAGCATTTT. Translated: CASTRDSNQPQHF. The gene calls are TRBV7-8 and TRBJ1-5; D remains ambiguous. Per the germline V gene, CDR1 is SGHVS and CDR2 is FQNEAQ. The CDR3 runs to 13 residues. Trimming took off 7 bases at V and 0 bases at J, with 7 bases between the two ends.

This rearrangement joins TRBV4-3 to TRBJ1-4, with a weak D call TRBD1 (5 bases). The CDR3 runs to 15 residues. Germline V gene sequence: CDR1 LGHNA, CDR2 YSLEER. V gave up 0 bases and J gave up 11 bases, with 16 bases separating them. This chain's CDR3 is CASSQDRDLAGKLFF. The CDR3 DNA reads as TGCGCCAGCAGCCAAGATAGGGACCTGGCGGGGAAACTGTTTTTT.

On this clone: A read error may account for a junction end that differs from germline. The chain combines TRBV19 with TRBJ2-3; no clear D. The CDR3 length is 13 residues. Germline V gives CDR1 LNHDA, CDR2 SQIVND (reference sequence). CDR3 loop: CASSWAFTDKQYF. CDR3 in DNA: TGTGCCAGTAGTTGGGCTTTCACAGATAAGCAGTATTTT.

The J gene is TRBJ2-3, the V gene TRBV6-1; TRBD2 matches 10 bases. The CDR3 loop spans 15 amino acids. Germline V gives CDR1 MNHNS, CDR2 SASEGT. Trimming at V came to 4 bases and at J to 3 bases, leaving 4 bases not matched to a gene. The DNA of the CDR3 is TGTGCCAGCAGTGGTAGCGGGGGGCGGACAGATACGCAGTATTTT. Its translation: CASSGSGGRTDTQYF.

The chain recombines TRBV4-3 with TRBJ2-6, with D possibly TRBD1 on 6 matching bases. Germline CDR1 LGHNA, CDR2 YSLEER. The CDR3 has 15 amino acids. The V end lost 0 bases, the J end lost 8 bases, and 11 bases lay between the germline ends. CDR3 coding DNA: TGCGCCAGCAGCCAAGAGATACAGGGAACCAACGTCCTGACTTTC. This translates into CASSQEIQGTNVLTF.

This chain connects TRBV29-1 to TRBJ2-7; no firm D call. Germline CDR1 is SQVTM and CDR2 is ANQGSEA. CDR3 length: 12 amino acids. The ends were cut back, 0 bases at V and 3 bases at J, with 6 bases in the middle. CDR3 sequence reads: CSVEDGDYEQYF. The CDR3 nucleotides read TGCAGCGTTGAAGACGGTGACTACGAGCAGTACTTC.

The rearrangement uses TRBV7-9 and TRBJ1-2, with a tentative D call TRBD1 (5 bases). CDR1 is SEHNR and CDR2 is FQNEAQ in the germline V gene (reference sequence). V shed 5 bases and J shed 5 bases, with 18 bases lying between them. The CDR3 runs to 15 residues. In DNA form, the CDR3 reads TGTGCCAGCAGCGCCCGGCTGACAGCCTTATATGGCTACACCTTC. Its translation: CASSARLTALYGYTF.

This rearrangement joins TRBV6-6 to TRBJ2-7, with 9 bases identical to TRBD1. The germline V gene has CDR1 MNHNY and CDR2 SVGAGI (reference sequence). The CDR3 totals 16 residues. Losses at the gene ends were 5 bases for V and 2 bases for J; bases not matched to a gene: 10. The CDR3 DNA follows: TGTGCCAGCAGTCACGCGACAGGGGGGATCACCTACGAGCAGTACGTC. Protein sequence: CASSHATGGITYEQYV.

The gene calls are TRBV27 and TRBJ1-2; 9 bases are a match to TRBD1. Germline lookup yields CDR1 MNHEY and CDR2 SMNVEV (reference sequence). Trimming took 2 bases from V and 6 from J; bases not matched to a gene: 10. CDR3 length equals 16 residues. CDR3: CASSLKGQGGRNGYTF. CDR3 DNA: TGTGCCAGCAGTTTAAAGGGACAGGGAGGGAGGAATGGCTACACCTTC.

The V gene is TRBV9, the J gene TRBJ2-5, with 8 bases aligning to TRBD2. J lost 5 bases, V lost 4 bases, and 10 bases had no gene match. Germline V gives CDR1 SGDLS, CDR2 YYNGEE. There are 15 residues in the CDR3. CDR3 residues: CASSPRGSGGETQYF. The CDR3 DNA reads TGTGCCAGCAGCCCCCGGGGGAGCGGGGGTGAGACCCAGTACTTC.

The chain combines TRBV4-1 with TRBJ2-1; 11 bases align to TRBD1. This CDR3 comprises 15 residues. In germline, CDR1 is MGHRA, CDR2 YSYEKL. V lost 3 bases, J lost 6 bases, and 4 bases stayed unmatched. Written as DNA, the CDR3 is TGCGCCAGCAGCCAGGGACAGGGGGGTGTCAATGAGCAGTTCTTC. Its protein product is CASSQGQGGVNEQFF.

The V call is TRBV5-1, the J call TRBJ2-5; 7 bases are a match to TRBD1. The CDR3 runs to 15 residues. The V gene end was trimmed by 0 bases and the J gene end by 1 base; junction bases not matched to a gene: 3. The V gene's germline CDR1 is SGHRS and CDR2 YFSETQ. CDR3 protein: CASSLARDSQETQYF. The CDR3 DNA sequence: TGCGCCAGCAGCTTGGCCAGGGACAGCCAAGAGACCCAGTACTTC.

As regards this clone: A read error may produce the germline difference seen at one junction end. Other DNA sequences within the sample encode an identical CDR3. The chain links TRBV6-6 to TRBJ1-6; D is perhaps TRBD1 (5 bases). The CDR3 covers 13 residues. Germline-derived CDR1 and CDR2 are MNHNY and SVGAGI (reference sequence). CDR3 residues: CASRTDILSPLHF. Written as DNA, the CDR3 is TGTGCCAGCAGAACGGACATCCTTTCACCCCTACACTTT.

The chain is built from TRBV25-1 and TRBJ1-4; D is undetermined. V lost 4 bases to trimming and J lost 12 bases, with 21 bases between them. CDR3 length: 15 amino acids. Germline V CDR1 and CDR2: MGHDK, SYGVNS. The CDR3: CASSGRGHSVGELFF. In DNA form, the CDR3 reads TGTGCCAGCAGTGGTCGGGGTCACTCCGTGGGCGAACTGTTTTTT.

The chain's CDR3 is CSVVEARGGNTIYF. The CDR3 bases are TGCAGCGTTGTAGAGGCCAGGGGAGGAAACACCATATATTTT. The rearrangement links TRBV29-1 to TRBJ1-3; D might be TRBD1 (6 bases). CDR1 is SQVTM, CDR2 ANQGSEA, per germline. V gave up 4 bases and J gave up 4 bases, with 14 bases separating them. The CDR3 is 14 amino acids. The whole variable domain, filled in from reference TRBV29-1 and TRBJ1-3, reads SAVISQKPSRDICQRGTSLTIQCQVDSQVTMMFWYRQQPGQSLTLIATANQGSEATYESGFVIDKFPISRPNLTFSTLTVSNMSPEDSSIYLCSVVEARGGNTIYFGEGSWLTVV.

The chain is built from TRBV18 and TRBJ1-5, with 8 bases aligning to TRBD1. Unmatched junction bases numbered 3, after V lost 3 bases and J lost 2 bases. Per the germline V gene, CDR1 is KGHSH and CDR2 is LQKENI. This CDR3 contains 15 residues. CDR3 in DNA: TGTGCCAGCTCACCGGACAGGGTAGGCAATCAGCCCCAGCATTTT. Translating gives CASSPDRVGNQPQHF.

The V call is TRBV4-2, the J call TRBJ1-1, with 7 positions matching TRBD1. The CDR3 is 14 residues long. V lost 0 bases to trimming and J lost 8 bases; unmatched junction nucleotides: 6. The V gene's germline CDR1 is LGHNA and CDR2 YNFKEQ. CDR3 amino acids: CASSQDRGRGEAFF. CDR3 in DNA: TGTGCCAGCAGCCAAGATCGGGGCAGGGGGGAAGCTTTCTTT.

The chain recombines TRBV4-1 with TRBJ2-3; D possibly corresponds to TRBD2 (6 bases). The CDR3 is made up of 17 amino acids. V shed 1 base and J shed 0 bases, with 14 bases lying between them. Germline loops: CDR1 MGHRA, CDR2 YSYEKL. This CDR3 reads CASSQVIWDFSTDTQYF. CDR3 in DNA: TGCGCCAGCAGCCAAGTAATCTGGGACTTTAGCACAGATACGCAGTATTTT.